The source of this TCR beta chain is a study of blood T cell repertoires in COVID-19. Study summary: The United States, Italy and Spain provided the acute and convalescent COVID-19 samples. The cDNA or gDNA used as material had been derived from T cells, B-cell-depleted T cells, or PBMCs.

Original analysis: Quantification of nucleated cells was approximated via reference gene primer amplification. TCRdb's table, derived via immunoSEQ multiplex PCR, lists solely in-frame clones and lacks some. D and trimming were read from the DNA, whereas the V and J calls and clone size are those reported in that table. The sample holds 250,000 or so clones; roughly 80% are singletons and the top ten take 3.4%. This clone was picked up one time. The CDR3 is 15 amino acids. Losses at the gene ends were 9 bases for V and 3 bases for J; bases not matched to a gene: 8. The receptor was derived from a woman under 30 with acute or convalescent COVID-19. The chain uses TRBV23-1 and TRBJ2-1, with 10 bases identical to TRBD1. TRBV23-1 is known as an ORF, though its function is uncertain. Sequenced: peripheral blood. The CDR3 here is CARRNRDRGYNEQFF. Here the CDR3 DNA reads TGCGCCAGACGAAACCGGGACAGGGGCTACAATGAGCAGTTCTTC.